The next 29 T cell receptor beta chains were all read from a single sample in a study of metastatic and nonmetastatic thyroid tumors. Patients were all untreated before their thyroid surgery. TCRdb re-called clones from the PCR reads using MiXCR. The sample has almost 35,000 clones; 35% are singletons. Sequencing used tumor tissue. These receptors came from a female donor with papillary thyroid cancer or a benign thyroid nodule (not recorded which). Some clones in this sample may be carry-over from other donors' samples.

V and J are TRBV7-2 and TRBJ2-6; no clear D. CDR1 is SGHTA, CDR2 FQGNSA, per germline. The CDR3 totals 14 residues. V lost 7 bases to trimming and J lost 1 base, with 8 bases between them. The CDR3 here is CASTKSSGANVLTF. The CDR3 DNA is TGTGCCAGCACAAAAAGTTCTGGGGCCAACGTCCTGACTTTC.

The chain combines TRBV30 with TRBJ1-1, with 11 bases lining up with TRBD1. V was clipped by 0 bases and J by 12 bases; unmatched bases: 6. The CDR3 has 13 residues. The germline V gene has CDR1 GTSNPN and CDR2 SVGIG (reference sequence). The CDR3 region has the DNA TGTGCCTGGAGTGTATGGACAGGGGGCGAGACTTTCTTT. It yields the protein CAWSVWTGGETFF.

This clone was seen more than once but under ten times. This chain links TRBV6-1 with TRBJ2-7; 12 bases align to TRBD2. The ends lost 7 bases at V and 4 bases at J; junction bases unmatched: 2. Per the germline V gene, CDR1 is MNHNS and CDR2 is SASEGT. This CDR3 has 13 amino acids. Here the CDR3 reads CASTSGRAYEQYF. The DNA of the CDR3 is TGTGCCAGCACTAGCGGGAGGGCTTACGAGCAGTACTTC.

This clone was observed a few times. The J gene is TRBJ2-1, the V gene TRBV12-3 or TRBV12-4; 11 bases fit TRBD2. Trimming took 5 bases from V and 1 from J; bases not matched to a gene: 10. This CDR3 has 18 amino acids. CDR3 in DNA: TGTGCCAGCAGTCTTCGTACTAGCGGGAGAAAGTCCTACAATGAGCAGTTCTTC. It yields the protein CASSLRTSGRKSYNEQFF.

The chain uses TRBV27 and TRBJ1-6; D possibly corresponds to TRBD1 (6 bases). The germline gives CDR1 MNHEY, CDR2 SMNVEV (reference sequence). Trimming left V 8 bases short and J 3 bases short, with 14 bases between. The CDR3 runs 15 residues. CDR3 bases: TGTGCCAGCGGAGATGGACAGCTCTATAATTCACCCCTCCACTTT. Translated, it gives CASGDGQLYNSPLHF.

This clone has only a few counts. This chain joins TRBV28 and TRBJ2-3; D unresolved. Trimming removed 2 bases from V and 2 bases from J, with 11 bases in between. The CDR3 runs 15 residues. Germline CDR1 and CDR2: MDHEN and SYDVKM. The DNA of the CDR3 is TGTGCCAGCAGTTTAGCAGGATCTCCCACAGATACGCAGTATTTT. Its translation is CASSLAGSPTDTQYF.

About this clone: A read error is possible here, since a much larger clone lies one base away. The CDR3 loop reads CASSELAWYEQYF. CDR3 DNA: TGTGCCAGCAGTGAACTAGCGTGGTACGAGCAGTACTTC. The chain recombines TRBV6-1 with TRBJ2-7; maybe TRBD2 (6 bases). This CDR3 region has 13 residues. The V gene's germline CDR1 is MNHNS and CDR2 SASEGT. Trimming shortened V by 2 bases and J by 4 bases, and 9 bases separated the two germline ends.

The rearrangement links TRBV11-2 to TRBJ1-1; a weak D match, TRBD1 (6 bases). CDR3 length: 13 amino acids. V was clipped by 5 bases and J by 3 bases, with 10 bases between them. The germline V gene has CDR1 SGHAT and CDR2 FQNNGV. CDR3 in amino acids: CASSIGQYTEAFF. In nucleotides, the CDR3 is TGTGCCAGCAGCATCGGACAGTACACTGAAGCTTTCTTT.

The chain joins TRBV19 to TRBJ2-1, with 12 bases matching TRBD2. The CDR3 sequence is 17 residues long. J gave up 7 bases and V 0 bases, and 7 bases lay outside the gene matches. Germline CDR1 LNHDA, CDR2 SQIVND (reference sequence). DNA of the CDR3: TGTGCCAGTAGTATAGATCCTAATCTAGCGGGAGGGAATGAGCAGTTCTTC. Residues: CASSIDPNLAGGNEQFF.

This clone showed up just a few times. The gene calls are TRBV6-5 and TRBJ1-1; TRBD1 agrees at 7 bases. J was trimmed by 5 bases and V by 2 bases; bases with no gene match: 8. There are 15 residues in the CDR3. Germline V gene sequence: CDR1 MNHEY, CDR2 SVGAGI. The CDR3 protein is CASSYQGVPLTEAFF. CDR3 bases: TGTGCCAGCAGTTACCAGGGGGTCCCGTTAACTGAAGCTTTCTTT.

This chain connects TRBV6-1 to TRBJ1-1; maybe TRBD1 (6 bases). Trimming removed 1 base at V and 5 bases at J, with 11 bases between. The CDR3 consists of 14 residues. Per germline, CDR1 MNHNS and CDR2 SASEGT. In DNA form, the CDR3 reads TGTGCCAGCAGTGAAGACAGGGTGGGAACTGAAGCTTTCTTT. This translates into CASSEDRVGTEAFF.

V and J are TRBV6-2 or TRBV6-3 and TRBJ2-7; no reliable D call. Trimming pared 5 bases from V and 3 bases from J, leaving 20 bases between. This CDR3 is 16 amino acids long. The germline V gene has CDR1 MNHEY and CDR2 SVGEGT. CDR3 DNA: TGTGCCAGCAGTGGGCGCTTGTGGTTCGGTGTCTACGAGCAGTACTTC. This gives the protein CASSGRLWFGVYEQYF.

V usage is TRBV19 and J usage is TRBJ2-2; perhaps TRBD2 as D (7 bases). V was shortened by 5 bases and J by 4 bases, with 17 bases between the two germline ends. Germline CDR1 reads LNHDA; CDR2 reads SQIVND (reference sequence). The CDR3 spans 16 residues. The chain's CDR3 is CASSLPRGGSTGELFF. CDR3 sequence (DNA): TGTGCCAGTAGTCTACCGAGGGGGGGGAGCACCGGGGAGCTGTTTTTT.

V is TRBV28 and J is TRBJ1-6; possible D gene TRBD1, 6 bases. V lost 6 bases, J lost 10 bases, and 13 bases lay in between. The CDR3 contains 13 residues. The germline gives CDR1 MDHEN, CDR2 SYDVKM. The CDR3 nucleotides read TGTGCCAGCAGGAAAGCAGGGGACTCACCCCTCCACTTT. Translation gives CASRKAGDSPLHF.

A few counts support this clone. As DNA, the CDR3 is TGTGCCAGCAGTTTAAAGCAAATGCATCAGCCCCAGCATTTT. This sequence encodes CASSLKQMHQPQHF. This chain uses TRBV12-3 or TRBV12-4 with TRBJ1-5; D not resolved. The CDR3 covers 14 residues. V shed 2 bases and J shed 5 bases, with 10 bases lying between them.

The CDR3 here is CSAKAGGPYNEQFF. CDR3 nucleotides: TGCAGTGCTAAAGCGGGAGGGCCCTACAATGAGCAGTTCTTC. The V and J genes are TRBV20-1 and TRBJ2-1, with 10 nucleotides matching TRBD2. V trimming: 4 bases; J trimming: 2 bases; junction bases outside the gene matches: 2. Germline assignment: CDR1 DFQATT and CDR2 SNEGSKA (reference sequence). The CDR3 is 14 amino acids.

This clone turned up a few times. This chain connects TRBV7-9 to TRBJ1-6, with D perhaps TRBD1 (6 bases). The CDR3 has 13 amino acids. The V end lost 3 bases, the J end lost 8 bases, and 8 bases lay between the germline ends. The germline V gene encodes CDR1 SEHNR and CDR2 FQNEAQ (reference sequence). The CDR3 spells CASSFKGDSPLHF. In DNA, the CDR3 is TGTGCCAGCAGCTTTAAGGGGGATTCACCCCTCCACTTT.

The V gene is TRBV20-1, the J gene TRBJ1-2; TRBD1 is a possible D gene (6 bases). V was clipped by 2 bases and J by 6 bases, with 19 bases between them. The CDR3 is 15 residues long. From germline, CDR1 is DFQATT and CDR2 SNEGSKA (reference sequence). This CDR3 is CSARYRGGQEDGYTF. The CDR3 nucleotides are TGCAGTGCTAGATATCGAGGGGGGCAGGAGGATGGCTACACCTTC.

In this sample, this clone turned up once. CDR3 DNA: TGTGCCTGGAGTTCCTCATTCTATGCTGGCTACACCTTC. This sequence encodes CAWSSSFYAGYTF. This chain joins TRBV30 and TRBJ1-2, with D unresolved. V shed 2 bases and J shed 7 bases, with 14 bases lying between them. Per the germline V gene, CDR1 is GTSNPN and CDR2 is SVGIG (reference sequence). The CDR3 has 13 residues.

A few counts support this clone. In DNA, the CDR3 is TGTGCCAGTAGTATAGAGGCCGGACCCGGCTCACCCCTCCACTTT. This sequence encodes CASSIEAGPGSPLHF. The chain uses TRBV19 and TRBJ1-6; D call uncertain. Between the trimmed V and J ends, which lost 0 bases and 10 bases, there was a span of 13 bases. The CDR3 runs to 15 residues. From germline, CDR1 is LNHDA and CDR2 SQIVND (reference sequence).

The sample holds a few counts of this clone. This chain connects TRBV6-1 to TRBJ1-5; D remains unclear. The CDR3 extends over 16 amino acids. V lost 3 bases and J lost 0, with 12 bases in between. Germline V gives CDR1 MNHNS, CDR2 SASEGT. The CDR3 here is CASSERPDYSNQPQHF. In DNA form, the CDR3 reads TGTGCCAGCAGTGAGAGGCCGGACTATAGCAATCAGCCCCAGCATTTT.

Many counts were recorded for this clone. The chain employs TRBV20-1 and TRBJ1-2; D perhaps matches TRBD1 (6 bases). CDR1 and CDR2 from the germline V gene are DFQATT and SNEGSKA (reference sequence). V was clipped by 1 base and J by 1 base, with 10 bases between them. This CDR3 is 14 amino acids long. CDR3 DNA: TGCAGTGCTAGAGTGGGGGCTAATAACTATGGCTACACCTTC. It specifies CSARVGANNYGYTF.

This chain joins TRBV12-3 or TRBV12-4 and TRBJ1-1; D not resolved. The V gene lost 2 bases and the J gene lost 8 bases, with 12 bases spanning the gap. The CDR3 contains 13 residues. Here the CDR3 DNA reads TGTGCCAGCAGTTTAAGTCCCCCGGACGAAGCTTTCTTT. Protein product: CASSLSPPDEAFF.

This clone turned up a few times. The CDR3 DNA sequence: TGTGCCAGTAGTTTCGAACAGGGCTATGGCTACACCTTC. Protein: CASSFEQGYGYTF. The V call is TRBV19, the J call TRBJ1-2, with D possibly matching TRBD1 (6 bases). Trimming removed 5 bases from V and 4 bases from J, with 11 bases in between. Germline assignment: CDR1 LNHDA and CDR2 SQIVND (reference sequence). This CDR3 contains 13 residues. The full variable domain, in which reference TRBV19 and TRBJ1-2 provide the parts outside the CDR3, is DGGITQSPKYLFRKEGQNVTLSCEQNLNHDAMYWYRQDPGQGLRLIYYSQIVNDFQKGDIAEGYSVSREKKESFPLTVTSAQKNPTAFYLCASSFEQGYGYTFGSGTRLTVV.

The gene calls are TRBV28 and TRBJ2-7, with 9 bases fitting TRBD2. The CDR3 loop spans 15 amino acids. Germline V gives CDR1 MDHEN, CDR2 SYDVKM. V shed 4 bases, J shed 4 bases, and the junction held 8 bases outside the gene matches. CDR3 loop: CASSSKTSGGYEQYF. The CDR3 coding sequence is TGTGCCAGCAGTTCCAAGACTAGCGGAGGGTACGAGCAGTACTTC.

This clone was detected a few times. This chain links TRBV10-1 with TRBJ2-2; the D gene is possibly TRBD2 (5 bases). The V end was cut by 6 bases, the J end by 1 base, with 6 bases between. The CDR3 covers 13 residues. Germline V gene data show CDR1 as WNHNN and CDR2 as SYGVQD (reference sequence). CDR3 sequence (DNA): TGCGCCAGCAGACTAGGGAACACCGGGGAGCTGTTTTTT. Translated: CASRLGNTGELFF.

By its share, this clone is medium-sized. The chain links TRBV19 to TRBJ2-1, with TRBD2 identical over 12 bases. The CDR3 runs 13 residues. The germline V gene encodes CDR1 LNHDA and CDR2 SQIVND (reference sequence). The V and J ends lost 5 bases and 15 bases, in that order; junction bases with no gene match: 8. Here the CDR3 reads CASSGGLAGRGFF. The DNA for the CDR3 is TGTGCCAGTAGTGGCGGACTAGCGGGACGAGGGTTCTTC.

J is TRBJ1-2 and V is TRBV30; no definite D call. Per the germline V gene, CDR1 is GTSNPN and CDR2 is SVGIG (reference sequence). The CDR3 length is 13 residues. V lost 0 bases, J lost 4 bases, and 9 bases lay in between. The CDR3 nucleotides read TGTGCCTGGAGTGTAGGAGGGATCTATGGCTACACCTTC. It translates to CAWSVGGIYGYTF.

The gene calls are TRBV30 and TRBJ2-3; a possible D gene is TRBD2 (5 bases). This CDR3 is built from 13 residues. CDR1 GTSNPN and CDR2 SVGIG come from the germline V gene (reference sequence). Trimming shortened V by 4 bases and J by 2 bases, and 10 bases separated the two germline ends. CDR3 in DNA: TGTGCCTGGACGGGGTTTACCACAGATACGCAGTATTTT. Translating it yields CAWTGFTTDTQYF. The full variable domain, rest sourced from reference TRBV30 and TRBJ2-3, is SQTIHQWPATLVQPVGSPLSLECTVEGTSNPNLYWYRQAAGRGLQLLFYSVGIGQISSEVPQNLSASRPQDRQFILSSKKLLLSDSGFYLCAWTGFTTDTQYFGPGTRLTVL.